This entry concerns a single TCR beta chain. Its specificity is not known. The data were obtained in a study of early stage breast cancer tumors. In the study overall: About 80% of the 16 invasive tumors were ER+, PR+ and HER2-. The ER+/PR+/HER2- tumors included 7 or 8 ductal and four lobular carcinomas.

General observations from the study: Tumors had around 2.4-fold higher T cell density than normal breast.

Repertoires were generated with immunoSEQ multiplex PCR, while TCRdb's copy carries only in-frame clones and drops some. The sample gives under 35,000 clones, almost 85% of which show up once; around 10% is in the top ten. V lost 7 bases to trimming and J lost 7 bases; unmatched junction nucleotides: 11. This CDR3 region has 15 residues. Germline CDR1 reads LNHDA; CDR2 reads SQIVND (reference sequence). Sequenced sample: blood. The J gene is TRBJ1-5, the V gene TRBV19; 9 bases match TRBD1. The receptor was isolated from a person in their fifties with breast cancer. CDR3 nucleotides: TGTGCCAGTACCATGGGGGGGACAGGGCCCCAGCCCCAGCATTTT. Its translation: CASTMGGTGPQPQHF.